This is a list of T cell receptor beta chains from one sample in a study of shared clonotypes between healthy human individuals. This table comes from immunoSEQ multiplex PCR, and its TCRdb copy is limited to in-frame clones, with some not included. The repertoire includes 2 million to 3 million clones, around nine tenths of them detected once, and 0.14% sits in the top ten. Sequenced: naive CD4+ T cells sorted from blood. The receptors come from a man younger than 35 in good health. The CDR3 runs from the conserved cysteine through the conserved F or W. A D gene is named only where the DNA matches it firmly. Some rows have no size entry. The others give once, few or many, or a class for an expanded clone.

NA,TRBV30,TRBD2,TRBJ2-2,CAWSRLAALTGELFF,TGTGCCTGGAGTCGGCTAGCGGCACTGACCGGGGAGCTGTTTTTT
NA,TRBV5-5,NA,TRBJ1-1,CASSLWGFEAFF,TGTGCCAGCAGCTTGTGGGGTTTTGAAGCTTTCTTT
NA,TRBV15,NA,TRBJ2-6,CATSSLQGSGANVLTF,TGTGCCACCAGCAGCCTTCAGGGATCTGGGGCCAACGTCCTGACTTTC
NA,TRBV7-9,NA,TRBJ2-5,CASSLPGPGAQYF,TGTGCCAGCAGCTTACCGGGGCCAGGGGCCCAGTACTTC
few,TRBV6-4,NA,TRBJ2-2,CASSASGDYGELFF,TGTGCCAGCAGTGCGTCAGGGGATTACGGGGAGCTGTTTTTT
NA,TRBV7-6,NA,TRBJ2-7,CASSQEGRTYEQYF,TGTGCCAGCAGCCAAGAAGGACGGACCTACGAGCAGTACTTC
once,TRBV27,NA,TRBJ2-2,CASSPAGGELFF,TGTGCCAGCAGCCCAGCCGGCGGGGAGCTGTTTTTT
once,TRBV6-5,TRBD1,TRBJ2-7,CASSYSGQGHYEQYF,TGTGCCAGCAGTTACTCGGGACAGGGACACTACGAGCAGTACTTC
NA,TRBV27,NA,TRBJ2-7,CASSPKGFYEQYF,TGTGCCAGCAGCCCAAAAGGGTTCTACGAGCAGTACTTC
NA,TRBV19,TRBD1,TRBJ2-7,CASSTSGTAYEQYF,TGTGCCAGTAGTACATCCGGGACAGCCTACGAGCAGTACTTC
NA,TRBV7-9,NA,TRBJ2-5,CASSPNRGAAETQYF,TGTGCCAGCAGCCCGAACCGTGGGGCCGCGGAGACCCAGTACTTC
NA,TRBV19,NA,TRBJ1-5,CASSIFLFSGGSNQPQHF,TGTGCCAGTAGTATATTCCTATTCTCCGGTGGTAGCAATCAGCCCCAGCATTTT
NA,TRBV6-5,NA,TRBJ1-1,CASSRQVLGTEAFF,TGTGCCAGCAGCCGACAGGTCCTGGGCACTGAAGCTTTCTTT
NA,TRBV6-5,NA,TRBJ1-1,CASSEAIAFF,TGTGCCAGCAGTGAAGCCATAGCTTTCTTT
NA,TRBV7-2,NA,TRBJ2-5,CASSFRHQTETQYF,TGTGCCAGCAGCTTCAGACACCAAACAGAGACCCAGTACTTC
NA,TRBV5-1,NA,TRBJ2-2,CASSLETTGTGELFF,TGCGCCAGCAGCTTAGAGACTACGGGGACCGGGGAGCTGTTTTTT
NA,TRBV9,NA,TRBJ2-5,CASSVGAHETQYF,TGTGCCAGCAGCGTAGGTGCTCATGAGACCCAGTACTTC
NA,TRBV19,TRBD1,TRBJ1-2,CASSSSGTGGLVHGYTF,TGTGCCAGTAGCTCCTCCGGGACAGGGGGCCTTGTACATGGCTACACCTTC
NA,TRBV6-1,NA,TRBJ2-2,CASSDLGGNTGELFF,TGTGCCAGCAGTGATCTCGGGGGGAACACCGGGGAGCTGTTTTTT
NA,TRBV5-1,TRBD1,TRBJ1-4,CASSLGFDRDNEKLFF,TGCGCCAGCAGCTTGGGGTTTGACAGGGATAATGAAAAACTGTTTTTT
NA,TRBV28,TRBD1,TRBJ1-5,CASTENFGQAFSNQPQHF,TGTGCCAGCACCGAGAATTTCGGACAGGCGTTTAGCAATCAGCCCCAGCATTTT
few,TRBV30,NA,TRBJ1-1,CAWSQPNTEAFF,TGTGCCTGGAGTCAACCGAACACTGAAGCTTTCTTT
NA,TRBV18,TRBD2,TRBJ2-4,CASSPLLAGEAKNIQYF,TGTGCCAGCTCACCTCTACTAGCGGGGGAAGCCAAAAACATTCAGTACTTC
NA,TRBV5-1,NA,TRBJ1-2,CASSLEVDLYGYTF,TGCGCCAGCAGCTTGGAGGTGGATCTCTATGGCTACACCTTC
few,TRBV4-1,NA,TRBJ1-4,CASSQGGVREKLFF,TGCGCCAGCAGCCAAGGAGGGGTCAGGGAAAAACTGTTTTTT
NA,TRBV11-2,TRBD2,TRBJ2-5,CASSLVRLAGQETQYF,TGTGCCAGCAGCTTAGTCCGGCTAGCGGGACAAGAGACCCAGTACTTC
NA,TRBV6-4,NA,TRBJ2-1,CASSDSYSAPYNEQFF,TGTGCCAGCAGTGACTCCTATAGCGCACCCTACAATGAGCAGTTCTTC
NA,TRBV18,TRBD1,TRBJ1-5,CASSQQGGDEPQHF,TGTGCCAGCTCACAGCAGGGGGGCGATGAGCCCCAGCATTTT
NA,TRBV11-2,NA,TRBJ2-7,CASSLGGGPGVNDEQYF,TGTGCCAGCAGCTTAGGGGGCGGTCCTGGAGTGAACGACGAGCAGTACTTC
NA,TRBV6-1,NA,TRBJ2-5,CASSEVEGIQTQYF,TGTGCCAGCTCCGAAGTTGAGGGGATCCAGACCCAGTACTTC
once,TRBV5-6,NA,TRBJ2-1,CASSFNPTSRRYEQFF,TGTGCCAGCAGCTTCAATCCGACCTCACGGCGATATGAGCAGTTCTTC
NA,TRBV28,NA,TRBJ1-5,CASRLAGNQPQHF,TGTGCCAGCCGCCTGGCAGGAAATCAGCCCCAGCATTTT
once,TRBV2,NA,TRBJ1-2,CASSDRQSNYGYTF,TGTGCCAGCAGTGATAGGCAGTCTAACTATGGCTACACCTTC
NA,TRBV6-5,NA,TRBJ2-7,CASSLTTDRSSYEQYF,TGTGCCAGCAGTTTGACGACGGACCGAAGCTCCTACGAGCAGTACTTC
NA,TRBV18,NA,TRBJ2-1,CASSPRAGTEEQFF,TGTGCCAGCTCACCAAGGGCAGGTACAGAGGAGCAGTTCTTC
NA,TRBV28,TRBD2,TRBJ2-7,CASSLFVAGERYEQYF,TGTGCCAGCAGTTTATTTGTAGCGGGAGAAAGATACGAGCAGTACTTC
NA,TRBV7-2,TRBD1,TRBJ2-3,CASSPRTGAVDTQYF,TGTGCCAGCAGCCCGCGGACAGGGGCTGTAGATACGCAGTATTTT
NA,TRBV9,NA,TRBJ2-5,CASSSAGTSARETQYF,TGTGCCAGCAGCTCCGCCGGGACATCCGCCCGAGAGACCCAGTACTTC
NA,TRBV5-1,TRBD2,TRBJ2-1,CASSLGLAGENEQFF,TGCGCCAGCAGCTTGGGCCTAGCGGGAGAAAATGAGCAGTTCTTC
NA,TRBV5-4,NA,TRBJ2-5,CASRRRGEETQYF,TGTGCCAGCAGACGCCGTGGGGAAGAGACCCAGTACTTC
NA,TRBV28,TRBD1,TRBJ1-5,CATSGGSNQPQHF,TGTGCCACCTCAGGGGGTAGCAATCAGCCCCAGCATTTT
NA,TRBV11-2,NA,TRBJ2-7,CASSLEVRGPYEQYF,TGTGCCAGCAGCTTAGAGGTGCGGGGTCCCTACGAGCAGTACTTC
NA,TRBV5-1,TRBD1,TRBJ1-2,CASSFGTGLGYTF,TGCGCCAGCAGCTTCGGGACAGGGCTGGGCTACACCTTC
NA,TRBV11-3,NA,TRBJ1-1,CASSLGSGSNTEAFF,TGTGCCAGCAGCTTAGGGTCAGGTTCGAACACTGAAGCTTTCTTT
NA,TRBV30,NA,TRBJ1-2,CAWSPWGYGYTF,TGTGCCTGGAGTCCCTGGGGTTATGGCTACACCTTC
NA,TRBV5-6,NA,TRBJ2-7,CASSFWDRSYEQYF,TGTGCCAGCAGCTTTTGGGACCGCTCCTACGAGCAGTACTTC